This TCR beta chain emerged from a study of post-analysis software for immune sequencing data. Notes on the study in general: About five TRBV segments were more frequent in patients than controls; TRBV5-6, TRBV5-1 and TRBV20-1 belonged to this group. Under F measure analysis, samples from one preparation batch co-clustered strongly.

Turning to this clonotype: Antigen unknown.

CDR1 SQVTM and CDR2 ANQGSEA come from the germline V gene. The J segment lost 4 bases and the V segment lost 5 bases, leaving 9 bases of the junction unmatched. CDR3 length equals 15 residues. Unique molecular identifiers were present in the TCR beta cDNA libraries. The T cell input of about 0.85 to 10 million gave approximately 500,000 cDNA molecules. In TCRdb, the PCR reads were re-called with MiXCR into one record per CDR3 protein. The sample includes approximately 630,000 distinct CDR3 sequences, about 60% of them seen just once. The sequence was obtained from a girl aged 2-15 years with multiple sclerosis. V gene TRBV29-1 combines with J gene TRBJ2-5, with TRBD1 identical over 11 bases. Sequencing used blood. CDR3 in DNA: TGCAGCGTTCGGACAGGGGGCGGGATTTTAGAGACCCAGTACTTC. This translates into CSVRTGGGILETQYF.